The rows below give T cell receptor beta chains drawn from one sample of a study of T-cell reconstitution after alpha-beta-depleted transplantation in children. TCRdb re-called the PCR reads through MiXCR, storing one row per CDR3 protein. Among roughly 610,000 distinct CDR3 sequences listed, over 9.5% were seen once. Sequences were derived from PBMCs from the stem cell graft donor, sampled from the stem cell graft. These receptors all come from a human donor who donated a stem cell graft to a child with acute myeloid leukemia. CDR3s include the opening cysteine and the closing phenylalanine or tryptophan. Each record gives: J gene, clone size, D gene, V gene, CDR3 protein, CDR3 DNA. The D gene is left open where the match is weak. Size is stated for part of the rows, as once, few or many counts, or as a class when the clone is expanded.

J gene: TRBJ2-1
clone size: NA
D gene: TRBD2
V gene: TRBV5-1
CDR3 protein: CASSLISGGNNEQFF
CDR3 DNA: TGCGCCAGCAGCTTGATTAGCGGGGGGAACAATGAGCAGTTCTTC

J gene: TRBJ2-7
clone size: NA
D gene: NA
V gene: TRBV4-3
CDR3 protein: CASSQDGAVPYEQYF
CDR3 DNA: TGCGCCAGCAGCCAGGATGGGGCAGTTCCCTACGAGCAGTACTTC

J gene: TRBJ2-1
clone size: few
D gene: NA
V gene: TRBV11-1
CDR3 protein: CASSSFRDEQFF
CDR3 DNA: TGTGCCAGCAGCTCCTTTAGGGATGAGCAGTTCTTC

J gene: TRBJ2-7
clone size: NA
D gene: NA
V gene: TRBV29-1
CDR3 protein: CSVVLAQSPTSSYEQYF
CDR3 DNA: TGCAGCGTTGTACTGGCACAGAGTCCAACCTCCTCCTACGAGCAGTACTTC

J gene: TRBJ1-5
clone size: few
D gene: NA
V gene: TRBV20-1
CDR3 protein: CSADRTDYSNQPQHF
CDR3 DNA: TGCAGTGCCGACAGGACAGATTATAGCAATCAGCCCCAGCATTTT

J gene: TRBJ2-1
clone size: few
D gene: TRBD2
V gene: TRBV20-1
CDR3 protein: CSARSGLADEQFF
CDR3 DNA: TGCAGTGCTAGATCGGGACTAGCGGATGAGCAGTTCTTC

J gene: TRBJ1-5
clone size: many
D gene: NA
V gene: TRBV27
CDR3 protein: CASSFTGIGQPQHF
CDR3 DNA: TGTGCCAGCAGTTTCACAGGGATAGGACAGCCCCAGCATTTT

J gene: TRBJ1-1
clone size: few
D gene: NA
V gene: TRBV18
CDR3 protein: CASSPTDRFTEAFF
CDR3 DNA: TGTGCCAGCTCACCTACCGACAGGTTCACTGAAGCTTTCTTT

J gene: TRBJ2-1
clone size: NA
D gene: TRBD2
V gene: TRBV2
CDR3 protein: CASSGRPGLAGLAGGNEQFF
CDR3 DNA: TGTGCCAGCAGTGGCCGCCCGGGGCTGGCAGGACTAGCGGGAGGGAATGAGCAGTTCTTC

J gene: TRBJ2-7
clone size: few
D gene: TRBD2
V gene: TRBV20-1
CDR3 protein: CSARVGAGGRSEQYF
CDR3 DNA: TGCAGTGCTAGAGTCGGTGCGGGAGGTCGTAGCGAGCAGTACTTC

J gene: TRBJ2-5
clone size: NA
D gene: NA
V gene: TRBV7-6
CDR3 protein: CASSLRVSIETQYF
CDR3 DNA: TGTGCCAGCAGCTTACGGGTTAGCATAGAGACCCAGTACTTC

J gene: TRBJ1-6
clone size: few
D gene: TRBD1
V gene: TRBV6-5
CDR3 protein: CASSRSTGGSSPLHF
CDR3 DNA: TGTGCCAGCAGCCGATCGACAGGGGGCAGTTCACCCCTCCACTTT

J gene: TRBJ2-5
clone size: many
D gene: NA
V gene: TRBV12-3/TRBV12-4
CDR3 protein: CASSRHQGSQETQYF
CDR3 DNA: TGTGCCAGCAGCCGACACCAGGGGTCCCAAGAGACCCAGTACTTC

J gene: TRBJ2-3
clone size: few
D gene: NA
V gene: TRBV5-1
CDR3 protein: CASSLERPTDTQYF
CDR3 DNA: TGCGCCAGCAGCTTGGAGCGGCCCACAGATACGCAGTATTTT

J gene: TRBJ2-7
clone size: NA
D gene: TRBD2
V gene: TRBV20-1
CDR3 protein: CSATPGRATYEQYF
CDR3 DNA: TGCAGTGCTACCCCCGGGAGGGCCACCTACGAGCAGTACTTC

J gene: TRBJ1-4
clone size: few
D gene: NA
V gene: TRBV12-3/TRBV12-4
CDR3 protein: CASKWGYQGKLFF
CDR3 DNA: TGTGCCAGCAAGTGGGGTTATCAAGGGAAACTGTTTTTT

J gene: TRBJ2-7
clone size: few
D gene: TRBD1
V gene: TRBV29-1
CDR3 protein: CSVEGTGTGFNEQYF
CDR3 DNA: TGCAGCGTTGAAGGTACCGGGACAGGGTTCAACGAGCAGTACTTC

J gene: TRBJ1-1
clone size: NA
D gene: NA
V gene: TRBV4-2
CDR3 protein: CASSPQGPKSSTEAFF
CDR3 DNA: TGTGCCAGCAGCCCACAGGGCCCGAAAAGTAGCACTGAAGCTTTCTTT

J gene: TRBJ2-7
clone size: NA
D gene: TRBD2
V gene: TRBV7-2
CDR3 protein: CASSLKAGGLYEQYF
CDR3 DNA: TGTGCCAGCAGCTTAAAAGCGGGAGGTCTCTACGAGCAGTACTTC

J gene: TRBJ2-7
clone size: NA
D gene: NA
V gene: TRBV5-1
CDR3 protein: CASSLGSRDLIYEQYF
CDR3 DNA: TGCGCCAGCAGCTTGGGGTCCAGGGACCTAATCTACGAGCAGTACTTC

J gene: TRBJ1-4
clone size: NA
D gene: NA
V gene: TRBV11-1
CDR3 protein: CAGSLVGDSILVTNEKLFF
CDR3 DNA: TGTGCCGGCAGCTTAGTGGGAGACTCGATCTTGGTAACTAACGAAAAACTGTTTTTT

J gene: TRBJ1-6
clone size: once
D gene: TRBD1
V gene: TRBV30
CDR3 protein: CAWRWDRGQGPLHF
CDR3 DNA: TGTGCCTGGAGATGGGACAGGGGGCAGGGACCCCTCCACTTT

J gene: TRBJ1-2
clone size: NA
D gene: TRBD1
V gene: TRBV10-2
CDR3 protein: CASSGQGNYGYTF
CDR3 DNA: TGCGCCAGCAGTGGACAGGGGAACTATGGCTACACCTTC

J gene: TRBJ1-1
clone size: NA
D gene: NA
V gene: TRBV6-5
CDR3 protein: CASRYALMNTEAFF
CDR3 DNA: TGTGCCAGCAGGTATGCCCTGATGAACACTGAAGCTTTCTTT

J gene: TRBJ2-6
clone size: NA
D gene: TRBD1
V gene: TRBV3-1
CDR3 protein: CASSKGQISGANVLTF
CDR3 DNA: TGTGCCAGCAGCAAGGGACAGATCTCTGGGGCCAACGTCCTGACTTTC

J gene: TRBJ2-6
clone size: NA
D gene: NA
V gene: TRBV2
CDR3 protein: CASKDRSRSGANVLTF
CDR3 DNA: TGTGCCAGCAAGGACAGATCTCGCTCTGGGGCCAACGTCCTGACTTTC

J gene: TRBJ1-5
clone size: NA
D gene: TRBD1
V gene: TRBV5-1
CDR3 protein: CASSSTGDKNQPQHF
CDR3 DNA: TGCGCCAGCAGCTCGACAGGGGATAAGAATCAGCCCCAGCATTTT

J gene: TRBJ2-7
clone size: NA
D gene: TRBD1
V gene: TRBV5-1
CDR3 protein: CASSPGQGLDEQYF
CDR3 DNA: TGCGCCAGCAGCCCGGGACAGGGGTTAGACGAGCAGTACTTC

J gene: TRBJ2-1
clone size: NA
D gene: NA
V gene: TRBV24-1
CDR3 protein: CATARDSPGEQFF
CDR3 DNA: TGTGCCACCGCTAGGGACTCCCCCGGGGAGCAGTTCTTC

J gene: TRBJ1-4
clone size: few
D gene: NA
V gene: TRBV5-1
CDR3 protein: CASTLDGALTEKLFF
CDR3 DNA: TGCGCCAGCACCCTCGACGGGGCCCTGACTGAAAAACTGTTTTTT

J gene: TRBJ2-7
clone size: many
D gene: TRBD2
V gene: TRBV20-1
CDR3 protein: CSAGTSGRYEQYF
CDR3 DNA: TGCAGTGCTGGGACTAGCGGGAGATACGAGCAGTACTTC

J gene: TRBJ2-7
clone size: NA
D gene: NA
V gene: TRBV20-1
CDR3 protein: CSAEGDSSSYEQYF
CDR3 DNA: TGCAGTGCTGAAGGGGACTCGAGCTCCTACGAGCAGTACTTC

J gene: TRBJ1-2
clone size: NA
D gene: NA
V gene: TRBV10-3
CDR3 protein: CAISDAGSDGYTF
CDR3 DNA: TGTGCCATCAGTGATGCAGGGTCGGATGGCTACACCTTC

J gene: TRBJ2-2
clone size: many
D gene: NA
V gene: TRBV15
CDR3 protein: CATRTNRDTGELFF
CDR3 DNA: TGTGCCACCAGGACGAATAGAGACACCGGGGAGCTGTTTTTT

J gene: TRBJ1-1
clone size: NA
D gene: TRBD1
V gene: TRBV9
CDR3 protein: CASSVGGQGASRGEAFF
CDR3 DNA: TGTGCCAGCAGCGTAGGGGGTCAGGGGGCGTCGAGAGGTGAAGCTTTCTTT

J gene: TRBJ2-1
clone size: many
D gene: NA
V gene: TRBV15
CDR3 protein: CATSRVGGSYNEQFF
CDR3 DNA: TGTGCCACCAGCAGAGTCGGGGGTTCCTACAATGAGCAGTTCTTC

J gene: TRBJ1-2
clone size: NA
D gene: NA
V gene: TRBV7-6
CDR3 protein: CASSPAGGFGYTF
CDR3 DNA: TGTGCCAGCAGCCCAGCGGGGGGTTTTGGCTACACCTTC

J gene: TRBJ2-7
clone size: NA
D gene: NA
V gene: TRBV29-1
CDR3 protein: CSVVLGQTSYEQYF
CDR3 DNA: TGCAGCGTTGTCCTTGGACAGACCTCCTACGAGCAGTACTTC

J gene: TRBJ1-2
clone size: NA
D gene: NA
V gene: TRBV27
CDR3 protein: CASTMGPDLSGYTF
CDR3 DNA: TGTGCCAGCACCATGGGGCCGGACTTGAGTGGCTACACCTTC

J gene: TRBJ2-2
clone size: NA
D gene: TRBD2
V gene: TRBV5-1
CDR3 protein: CASSFGLAGSGELFF
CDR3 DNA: TGCGCCAGCAGCTTTGGACTAGCGGGATCCGGGGAGCTGTTTTTT

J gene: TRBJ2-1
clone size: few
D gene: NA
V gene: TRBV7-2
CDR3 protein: CASSLPPNNEQFF
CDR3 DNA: TGTGCCAGCAGCTTACCCCCGAACAATGAGCAGTTCTTC

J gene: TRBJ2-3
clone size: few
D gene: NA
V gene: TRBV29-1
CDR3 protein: CSGQKSTDTQYF
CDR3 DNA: TGCAGCGGGCAGAAGAGCACAGATACGCAGTATTTT

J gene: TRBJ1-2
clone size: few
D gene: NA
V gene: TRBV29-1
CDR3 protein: CSARGLRARDTF
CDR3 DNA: TGCAGCGCCAGAGGGCTGAGAGCACGGGACACCTTC

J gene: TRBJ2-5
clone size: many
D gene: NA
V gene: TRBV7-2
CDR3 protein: CASSLLAGMGQGTQYF
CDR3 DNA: TGTGCCAGCAGCTTACTAGCCGGGATGGGACAAGGGACCCAGTACTTC

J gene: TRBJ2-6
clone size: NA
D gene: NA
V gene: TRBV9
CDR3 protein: CASSADLTDYSGANVLTF
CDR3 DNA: TGTGCCAGCAGCGCAGACCTTACCGATTACTCTGGGGCCAACGTCCTGACTTTC

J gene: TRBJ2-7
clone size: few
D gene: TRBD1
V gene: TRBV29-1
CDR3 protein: CSVEGGRGREQYF
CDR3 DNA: TGCAGCGTTGAAGGCGGCAGGGGGCGTGAGCAGTACTTC

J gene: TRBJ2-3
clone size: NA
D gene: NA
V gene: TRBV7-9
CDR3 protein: CASSSSTATYTDTQYF
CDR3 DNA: TGTGCCAGCAGCTCATCGACAGCGACTTACACAGATACGCAGTATTTT

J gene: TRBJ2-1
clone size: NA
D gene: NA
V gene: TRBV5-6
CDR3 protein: CASSLARGEASYNEQFF
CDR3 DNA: TGTGCCAGCAGCTTGGCTAGAGGGGAAGCTAGCTACAATGAGCAGTTCTTC

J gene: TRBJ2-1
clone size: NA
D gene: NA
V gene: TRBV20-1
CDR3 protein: CSASLTVSSEQFF
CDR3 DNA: TGCAGTGCTAGTCTGACTGTTAGCAGTGAGCAGTTCTTC

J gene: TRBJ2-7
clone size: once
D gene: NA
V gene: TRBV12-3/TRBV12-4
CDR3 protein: CASSLVEKQYF
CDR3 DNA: TGTGCCAGCAGTTTAGTAGAAAAGCAGTACTTC

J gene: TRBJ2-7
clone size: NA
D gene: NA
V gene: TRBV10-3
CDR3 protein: CASQGTSAFLGEQYF
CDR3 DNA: TGTGCCTCCCAGGGGACCAGCGCCTTTTTGGGCGAGCAGTACTTC

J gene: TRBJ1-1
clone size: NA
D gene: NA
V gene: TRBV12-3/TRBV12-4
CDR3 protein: CASSFQVGLSTEAFF
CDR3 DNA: TGTGCCAGCAGTTTTCAGGTGGGGTTATCGACTGAAGCTTTCTTT

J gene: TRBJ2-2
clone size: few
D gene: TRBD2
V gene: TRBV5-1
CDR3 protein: CASKASGSGNTGELFF
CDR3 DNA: TGCGCCAGCAAGGCTAGCGGGAGCGGGAACACCGGGGAGCTGTTTTTT

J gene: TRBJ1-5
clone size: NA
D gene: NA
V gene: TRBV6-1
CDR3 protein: CASSEWEGLGNQPQHF
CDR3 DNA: TGTGCCAGCAGTGAATGGGAGGGGCTGGGCAATCAGCCCCAGCATTTT

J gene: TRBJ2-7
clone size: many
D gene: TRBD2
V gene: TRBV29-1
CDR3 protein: CSVGTSGIYEQYF
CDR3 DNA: TGCAGCGTCGGGACTAGCGGGATCTACGAGCAGTACTTC

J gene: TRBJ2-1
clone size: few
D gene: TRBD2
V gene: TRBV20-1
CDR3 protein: CSGQTGTSGNNEQFF
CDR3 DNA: TGCAGTGGTCAGACCGGGACTAGCGGCAACAATGAGCAGTTCTTC

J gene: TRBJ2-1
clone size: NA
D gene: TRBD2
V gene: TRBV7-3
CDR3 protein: CASSFQTSGSDLIYEQFF
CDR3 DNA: TGTGCCAGCAGCTTCCAGACTAGCGGGAGTGATTTAATATATGAGCAGTTCTTC

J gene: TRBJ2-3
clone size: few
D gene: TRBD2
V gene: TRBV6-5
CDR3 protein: CASSLLSLAGGRLDTQYF
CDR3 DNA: TGTGCCAGCAGTTTGTTATCTCTAGCGGGAGGGCGGTTAGATACGCAGTATTTT

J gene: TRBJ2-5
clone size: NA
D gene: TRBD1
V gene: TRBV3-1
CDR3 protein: CASSTGTGIQETQYF
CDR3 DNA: TGTGCCAGCAGCACCGGGACAGGGATCCAAGAGACCCAGTACTTC